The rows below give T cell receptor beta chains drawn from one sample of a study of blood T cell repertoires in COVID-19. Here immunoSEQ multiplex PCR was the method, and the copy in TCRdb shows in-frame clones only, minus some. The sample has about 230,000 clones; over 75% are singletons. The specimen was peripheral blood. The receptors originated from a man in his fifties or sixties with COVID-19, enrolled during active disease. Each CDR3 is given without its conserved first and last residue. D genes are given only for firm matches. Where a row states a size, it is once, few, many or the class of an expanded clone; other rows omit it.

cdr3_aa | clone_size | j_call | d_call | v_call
ASSEVPMGGSYEQY | once | TRBJ2-7 | TRBD2 | TRBV6-1
AWSSGPGANVLT | - | TRBJ2-6 | - | TRBV30
ASRQGLARGTEAF | - | TRBJ1-1 | TRBD1 | TRBV28
ASSRDRDEQY | - | TRBJ2-7 | TRBD1 | TRBV11-1
ASSLEASGGGELF | once | TRBJ2-2 | TRBD1 | TRBV5-6
ASSQDRGPGLTDTQY | - | TRBJ2-3 | TRBD1 | TRBV4-3
ASRGVVSGANVLT | - | TRBJ2-6 | - | TRBV6-5
ASSWRRGNQPQH | - | TRBJ1-5 | - | TRBV27
ASSKCAGAGNQPQH | - | TRBJ1-5 | - | TRBV21-1
ASSYYRGNEQF | - | TRBJ2-1 | TRBD1 | TRBV6-5
ASSNPIAKNIQY | - | TRBJ2-4 | - | TRBV5-6
ASSDKGAVSPLH | - | TRBJ1-6 | TRBD1 | TRBV2
ASSQGQGRNGYT | - | TRBJ1-2 | TRBD1 | TRBV3-1/TRBV3-2
ASSNRGGNQPQH | - | TRBJ1-5 | - | TRBV19
ASSQANRANTGELF | once | TRBJ2-2 | - | TRBV3-1/TRBV3-2
ATGQVAGELF | - | TRBJ2-2 | TRBD1 | TRBV24-1
ASRKDRDQETQY | - | TRBJ2-5 | TRBD1 | TRBV28
ASSKGGGSYGYT | few | TRBJ1-2 | - | TRBV6-1
ASSLHPDSGVTEAF | - | TRBJ1-1 | - | TRBV9
ASSLGQAANEQF | - | TRBJ2-1 | - | TRBV5-1
SAKGGVGYT | - | TRBJ1-2 | - | TRBV29-1
ASTSGGQPQH | - | TRBJ1-5 | TRBD1 | TRBV10-1
AISESGTENTQY | - | TRBJ2-3 | TRBD1 | TRBV10-3
ASSKSGGASDTQY | - | TRBJ2-3 | TRBD2 | TRBV11-2
ASSQDKIKGVSYEQY | few | TRBJ2-7 | - | TRBV4-2
ASSLAFGAGGNSPLH | - | TRBJ1-6 | - | TRBV5-4
ASSINQGNGGYT | - | TRBJ1-2 | - | TRBV19
ASRTGGSGANVLT | - | TRBJ2-6 | TRBD1 | TRBV27
ASSQDRGQLYGYT | - | TRBJ1-2 | - | TRBV4-1
ASSITSGGETQY | - | TRBJ2-5 | TRBD2 | TRBV9
ASSLTDRGEKLF | - | TRBJ1-4 | TRBD1 | TRBV27
ASSLASLLAGAYNEQF | once | TRBJ2-1 | TRBD2 | TRBV7-2
ASSSRGNTEAF | - | TRBJ1-1 | - | TRBV4-3
ASSKLGQMRPDTQY | - | TRBJ2-3 | - | TRBV5-8
ASSLDRGQETQY | - | TRBJ2-5 | TRBD1 | TRBV7-6
ASSPMAGGFGELF | - | TRBJ2-2 | TRBD2 | TRBV11-2
GLGESSYNEQF | once | TRBJ2-1 | - | TRBV29-1
ASSTTGAMNTEAF | - | TRBJ1-1 | TRBD1 | TRBV6-5
ASSLQGSSYEQY | - | TRBJ2-7 | TRBD1 | TRBV2
ARSYRAFYGYT | - | TRBJ1-2 | - | TRBV5-3
SVARQGEQY | - | TRBJ2-7 | TRBD1 | TRBV29-1
ASSKAQGYREETQY | few | TRBJ2-5 | TRBD1 | TRBV7-9
ASSLASHYEQY | - | TRBJ2-7 | - | TRBV5-1